This TCR beta chain was captured by sequencing in a study of cytomegalovirus exposure and HLA in healthy donors. The wider study: About 77 million unique TCRs from HLA-typed donors made up an early data release.

Points on this clone: What it binds is not known. A read error may account for a junction end that differs from germline.

The CDR3 totals 14 residues. Per the germline V gene, CDR1 is MGHRA and CDR2 is YSYEKL. General study points: Earlier analysis yielded a pattern in which most TCR beta V segments were productive about 90% or about 30% of the time. The presence/absence work took it that sequencing depth was about the same across donors. Altogether, some 170 TCR beta chains were recorded as cytomegalovirus-associated.

A multiplex PCR was run with 60 Vbeta primers and 13 Jbeta primers. The repertoire was sequenced with immunoSEQ multiplex PCR; TCRdb's copy has only in-frame clones and lacks some. This table holds about 180,000 clones, approximately 80% found once. V gene TRBV4-1 combines with J gene TRBJ1-6, with 7 nucleotides matching TRBD1. The specimen was PBMCs. This TCR was recovered from a young man in good health and CMV-seropositive. The CDR3 DNA follows: TGTGCCAGCAGAAGTGACAGGGAGAATTCACCCCTCCACTTT. This translates into CASRSDRENSPLHF.